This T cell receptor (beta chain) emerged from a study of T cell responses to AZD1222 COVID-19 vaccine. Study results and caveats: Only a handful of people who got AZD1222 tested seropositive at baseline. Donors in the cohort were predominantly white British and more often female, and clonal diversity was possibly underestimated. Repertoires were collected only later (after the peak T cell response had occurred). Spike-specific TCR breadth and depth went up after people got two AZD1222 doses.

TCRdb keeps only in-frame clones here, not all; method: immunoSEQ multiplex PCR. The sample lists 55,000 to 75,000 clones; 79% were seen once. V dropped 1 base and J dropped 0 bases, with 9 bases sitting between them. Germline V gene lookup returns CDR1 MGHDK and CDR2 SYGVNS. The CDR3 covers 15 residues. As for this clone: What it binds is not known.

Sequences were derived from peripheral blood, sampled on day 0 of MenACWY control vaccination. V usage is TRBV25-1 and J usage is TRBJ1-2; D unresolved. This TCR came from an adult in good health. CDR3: CASSESSGTNYGYTF. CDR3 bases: TGTGCCAGCAGTGAATCCTCCGGGACTAACTATGGCTACACCTTC.